This TCR beta chain was observed in a study of graft-versus-host responses after intestinal transplantation. About the study: Multivisceral, liver-intestinal, or isolated intestinal grafts were transplanted into recipients. Among the recipients, all got anti-thymocyte globulin induction and then tacrolimus and steroids for around 3 years. Findings and limits, study-wide: GvH clones surfaced in recipient marrow, some emerging earlier in ileum or blood. In patients with graft-donor T cell macrochimerism, allograft graft-versus-host to host-versus-graft clonal ratios were high.

With respect to this clone: Its antigen is unidentified.

This CDR3 has 16 amino acids. CDR1 is KGHSH and CDR2 is LQKENI in the germline V gene. The V gene end was trimmed by 3 bases and the J gene end by 6 bases; junction bases not matched to a gene: 10. Profiled with immunoSEQ multiplex PCR; TCRdb holds only in-frame clones, not every one. The profile covers some 45,000 clones, with around 96% appearing a single time and roughly 1.5% taken by the ten largest. The clonotype was recovered from a human patient who received an intestinal transplant, so some T cells may come from the graft donor. The chain recombines TRBV18 with TRBJ2-7; 11 bases agree with TRBD2. This sample comprised PBMCs, obtained approximately 350 days after intestinal transplant. CDR3 nucleotides: TGTGCCAGCTCACCTACTAGCGGGGGAGGTCTCGGCGAGCAGTACTTC. It encodes CASSPTSGGGLGEQYF.